The 2 T cell receptor beta chains below come from one sample, sequenced in a study of cytomegalovirus exposure and HLA in healthy donors. TCRdb's copy holds only in-frame clones and misses some; the assay was immunoSEQ multiplex PCR. The sample lists about 350,000 clones, 87% seen once, with over 1% in the top ten. The sequencing input was PBMCs. The receptors come from a woman aged 25 to 45 in good health and CMV-seropositive.

This clone was observed a handful of times. The CDR3 region is CASSLVIGTGLYEQYF. DNA of the CDR3: TGTGCCAGCAGTTTAGTCATAGGGACAGGGTTGTACGAGCAGTACTTC. The V and J genes are TRBV28 and TRBJ2-7; TRBD1 agrees at 9 bases. The CDR3 sequence is 16 residues long. Trimming at V came to 2 bases and at J to 4 bases, leaving 9 bases not matched to a gene. The germline CDR1 and CDR2 sequences are MDHEN and SYDVKM. Drawing the rest from reference TRBV28 and TRBJ2-7, the complete variable domain is DVKVTQSSRYLVKRTGEKVFLECVQDMDHENMFWYRQDPGLGLRLIYFSYDVKMKEKGDIPEGYSVSREKKERFSLILESASTNQTSMYLCASSLVIGTGLYEQYFGPGTRLTVT.

The rearrangement links TRBV15 to TRBJ2-1; TRBD2 agrees at 8 bases. V trimming: 1 base; J trimming: 13 bases; junction bases outside the gene matches: 9. The CDR3 extends over 14 amino acids. CDR1 is LNHNV and CDR2 is YYDKDF in the germline V gene (reference sequence). The CDR3 protein is CATSRVGSGTSQFF. The DNA of the CDR3 is TGTGCCACCAGCAGAGTGGGTTCCGGGACTAGTCAGTTCTTC.